Presented here are 9 T cell receptor beta chains from one specimen sequenced in a study of PD-1 blockade in classical Hodgkin lymphoma. All trial patients relapsed after autologous stem cell transplantation. Profiling relied on immunoSEQ multiplex PCR, and the TCRdb table lists in-frame clones only, not all of them. The data show over 45,000 clones, around two thirds seen once. The specimen comprised peripheral blood mononuclear cells (PBMCs), sampled before the second cycle of nivolumab. These TCRs come from a human donor with classical Hodgkin lymphoma.

This clone was seen a few times. This chain uses TRBV6-1 with TRBJ2-2, with 9 positions matching TRBD1. Germline values: CDR1 MNHNS, CDR2 SASEGT. The V and J ends lost 4 bases and 4 bases, in that order; junction bases with no gene match: 7. The CDR3 runs to 16 residues. The CDR3 DNA reads as TGTGCCAGCAGTGGGTGGGGACAGGGTATCACCGGGGAGCTGTTTTTT. Residues: CASSGWGQGITGELFF.

In its sample, this clone was seen once. The V gene is TRBV10-2, the J gene TRBJ2-5; D possibly corresponds to TRBD1 (8 bases). CDR1 and CDR2 (germline): WSHSY, SAAADI. V was clipped by 3 bases and J by 6 bases, with 17 bases between them. This CDR3 region has 15 residues. CDR3 amino acids: CASSEQGGNGKTQYF. The CDR3, as DNA: TGCGCCAGCAGTGAACAGGGGGGGAACGGAAAGACCCAGTACTTC.

This rearrangement joins TRBV30 to TRBJ1-4, with TRBD1 matching 9 bases. The CDR3 loop spans 15 amino acids. The germline V gene has CDR1 GTSNPN and CDR2 SVGIG (reference sequence). The junction had 2 bases not matched to a gene; V was cut back by 1 base and J by 2 bases. CDR3 sequence: CAWSEGTGTNEKLFF. The CDR3 coding sequence is TGTGCCTGGAGTGAAGGGACAGGGACTAATGAAAAACTGTTTTTT.

The chain has TRBV29-1 and TRBJ2-5; tentatively, D is TRBD2 (6 bases). Germline assignment: CDR1 SQVTM and CDR2 ANQGSEA. Trimming shortened V by 4 bases and J by 5 bases, and 8 bases separated the two germline ends. The CDR3 runs 11 residues. The CDR3 bases are TGCAGCGTTGTCAGCGGGGAGACCCAGTACTTC. Translating gives CSVVSGETQYF.

The chain uses TRBV7-8 and TRBJ1-2; tentative D call: TRBD1 (5 bases). The CDR3 consists of 14 residues. Trimming stripped 4 bases from V and 3 bases from J, with 12 bases between. Looked up from germline, CDR1 is SGHVS and CDR2 is FQNEAQ. The CDR3 sequence is CASSSPWGDYGYTF. The CDR3 DNA reads TGTGCCAGCAGCTCTCCCTGGGGGGACTATGGCTACACCTTC.

The sample holds a few counts of this clone. The rearrangement uses TRBV5-5 and TRBJ1-1; possibly TRBD1 for D (5 bases). The CDR3 is made up of 14 amino acids. Germline V lookup: CDR1 SGHKS, CDR2 YYEKEE (reference sequence). The V gene lost 1 base and the J gene lost 3 bases, with 10 bases spanning the gap. The CDR3 spells CASSLRGGYTEAFF. In nucleotides, the CDR3 is TGTGCCAGCAGCTTGCGGGGGGGATACACTGAAGCTTTCTTT.

This clone was observed a few times. CDR3 in amino acids: CASSPPGLMNTEAFF. The CDR3 DNA reads as TGTGCCAGCTCACCACCAGGACTGATGAACACTGAAGCTTTCTTT. The chain has TRBV18 and TRBJ1-1, with no clear D. V lost 0 bases and J 0 bases, leaving 8 bases between the germline ends. The CDR3 is 15 residues long. Per the germline V gene, CDR1 is KGHSH and CDR2 is LQKENI.

This clone was observed a handful of times. The chain couples TRBV4-1 to TRBJ2-7, with 7 bases aligning to TRBD2. Germline-derived CDR1 and CDR2 are MGHRA and YSYEKL. Trimming took 0 bases from V and 0 from J; bases not matched to a gene: 8. This CDR3 contains 17 residues. This CDR3 is CASSQEWLADNSYEQYF. The CDR3, as DNA: TGCGCCAGCAGCCAAGAATGGCTAGCGGACAACTCCTACGAGCAGTACTTC.

The count of this clone is one. The J gene is TRBJ2-3, the V gene TRBV6-1, with D hard to call. The germline CDR1 and CDR2 sequences are MNHNS and SASEGT. V lost 2 bases and J lost 2, with 2 bases in between. This CDR3 has 12 residues. The CDR3 nucleotides are TGTGCCAGCAGTGAATCCACAGATACGCAGTATTTT. It yields the protein CASSESTDTQYF.